One and the same sample provided the 3 T cell receptor beta chains below, sequenced in a study of control samples from healthy donors and cancer patients. Assay: immunoSEQ multiplex PCR; the TCRdb copy retains only in-frame clones and omits some. The top ten clones hold approximately 8.6% of a sample with roughly 130,000 clones, roughly 90% of them seen once. Input material: blood. These receptors were taken from a man aged 18 to 35 in good health.

This chain joins TRBV6-1 and TRBJ1-1; D not resolved. In germline, CDR1 is MNHNS, CDR2 SASEGT. This CDR3 region has 14 residues. V gave up 2 bases and J gave up 0 bases, with 7 bases separating them. CDR3 in amino acids: CASSETDMNTEAFF. The DNA for the CDR3 is TGTGCCAGCAGTGAAACAGACATGAACACTGAAGCTTTCTTT.

The chain carries TRBV11-2 and TRBJ2-5, with D perhaps assigned TRBD1 or TRBD2 (5 bases each). The V and J ends lost 1 base and 2 bases respectively, with 14 bases between them. This CDR3 has 16 residues. In germline, CDR1 is SGHAT, CDR2 FQNNGV. The CDR3 DNA reads as TGTGCCAGCAGCTTAGTAGGTGGGGGTTCGCAAGAGACCCAGTACTTC. It specifies CASSLVGGGSQETQYF.

The CDR3, as DNA: TGTGCCAGCAGCCCATTCGTACTCCAGGGGAGATCCTATGGCTACACCTTC. It translates to CASSPFVLQGRSYGYTF. This rearrangement joins TRBV9 to TRBJ1-2; D may be TRBD1 (6 bases). This CDR3 has 17 residues. V shed 4 bases and J shed 4 bases, with 23 bases lying between them. The germline CDR1 and CDR2 sequences are SGDLS and YYNGEE.